This T cell receptor (beta chain) was recovered during a study of control samples from healthy donors and cancer patients. Using immunoSEQ multiplex PCR, the repertoire was profiled, and TCRdb retains in-frame clones only, with some absent. The sample lists fewer than 500,000 clones, 75% to 95% occurring once. The sequenced material came from PBMCs. The sequence derives from a man in his forties or fifties with head and neck cancer.

Written as DNA, the CDR3 is TGTGCCACCAGCAGAGACAGGAATGAAAAACTGTTTTTT. This sequence encodes CATSRDRNEKLFF. The chain combines TRBV15 with TRBJ1-4; D gene uncertain. In germline, CDR1 is LNHNV, CDR2 YYDKDF (reference sequence). CDR3 size: 13 residues. V was pared by 0 bases and J by 5 bases, with 4 bases between.